This T cell receptor beta chain was found in a study of regulatory T cells in long-lasting Graves disease. General study points: Graves' patients with persistent disease showed TCR diversity lower than patients newly diagnosed. Persistent disease showed a preference for TRBV28, TRBJ1-2 and TRBJ2-5.

Turning to this clonotype: As yet, its antigen is unknown.

CDR3-region Arm-PCR and iRepertoire HTBI primers produced the TCR beta libraries. TCRdb passed the multiplex PCR reads through MiXCR, listing each CDR3 protein once. Here the sample spans under 500,000 distinct CDR3 sequences, around 20% being singletons. Germline assignment: CDR1 SGHTA and CDR2 FQGNSA. The CDR3 spans 13 residues. Trimming removed 6 bases from V and 3 bases from J, with 11 bases in between. Specified time point: persistent/refractory GD, antithyroid drugs over 5 years with positive TRAb. Isolated PBMC RNA provided the starting material for the TCR library. An endocrinology department in Xi'an, China, supplied the patients.

This chain connects TRBV7-2 to TRBJ2-5; TRBD1 is a possible D gene (5 bases). The specimen was peripheral blood mononuclear cells (PBMCs), collected when the disease was refractory, from a patient treated with antithyroid drugs. The sequence was collected from a female donor with Graves disease. The CDR3 DNA is TGTGCCAGCAGAAGGACAAACGAAGAGACCCAGTACTTC. This gives the protein CASRRTNEETQYF. The entire variable domain, with the rest obtained from reference TRBV7-2 and TRBJ2-5, is as follows: GAGVSQSPSNKVTEKGKDVELRCDPISGHTALYWYRQSLGQGLEFLIYFQGNSAPDKSGLPSDRFSAERTGGSVSTLTIQRTQQEDSAVYLCASRRTNEETQYFGPGTRLLVL.